The clone carrying this TCR beta chain was seen repeatedly, ten times or more. The antigen remains unidentified. These data belong to a study of metastatic and nonmetastatic thyroid tumors. Background on the study: It was across blood and tumor or nodule tissue from malignant and benign thyroid patients that repertoires were compared.

Methods used by the authors: The authors used CDR3 differences across clinicopathological groups to build a distant-metastasis classifier for papillary thyroid cancer. TCRdb re-analyzed the PCR reads through MiXCR. It is TCRdb's table, rather than the study itself, that gives the V and J calls and clone size. This sample has 30,000 to 40,000 clones, with about 15% found just once. Whole-study results and caveats: Significantly higher TCR beta diversity was reportedly seen in malignant thyroid tumors than benign nodules, in blood and tumor.

All patients were treatment-naive before thyroid surgery. Germline V gene sequence: CDR1 MNHNS, CDR2 SASEGT. CDR3 length: 12 residues. Trimming left V 2 bases short and J 10 bases short, with 9 bases between. This TCR came from a male donor with papillary thyroid cancer or a benign thyroid nodule (not recorded which). Some clones in this sample may be carry-over from other donors' samples. The specimen sequenced was blood. The chain links TRBV6-1 to TRBJ2-1; TRBD2 might be the D (6 bases). The CDR3 region is CASSEPGREQFF. The CDR3 coding sequence is TGTGCCAGCAGTGAACCTGGGAGGGAGCAGTTCTTC.